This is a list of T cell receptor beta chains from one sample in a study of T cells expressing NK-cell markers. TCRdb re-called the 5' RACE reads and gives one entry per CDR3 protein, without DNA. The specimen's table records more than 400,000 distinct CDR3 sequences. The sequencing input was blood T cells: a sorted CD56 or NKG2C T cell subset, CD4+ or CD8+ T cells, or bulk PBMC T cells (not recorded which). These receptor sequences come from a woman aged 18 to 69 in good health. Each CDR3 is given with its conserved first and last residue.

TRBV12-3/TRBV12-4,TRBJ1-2,CASSRTGDGYTF
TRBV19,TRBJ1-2,CASSIDRNYGYTF
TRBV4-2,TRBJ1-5,CASSQGAEPGQPQHF
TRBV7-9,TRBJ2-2,CASSLREGTGELFF
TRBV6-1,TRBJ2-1,CASTSHGVDNEQFF
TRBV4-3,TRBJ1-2,CASSQGQLGYGYTF
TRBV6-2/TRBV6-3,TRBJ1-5,CASRRNSNQPQHF
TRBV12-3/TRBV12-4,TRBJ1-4,CASTYRVATNEKLFF
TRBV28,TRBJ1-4,CASGHRGFNEKLFF
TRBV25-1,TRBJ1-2,CASSEGFGYTF
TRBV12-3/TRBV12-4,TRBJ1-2,CASRKGVDGYTF
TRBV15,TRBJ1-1,CATSREGGINTEAFF
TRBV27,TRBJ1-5,CASSPPGAGNQPQHF
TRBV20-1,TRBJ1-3,CSALPTGRGNTIYF
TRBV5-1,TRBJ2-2,CASSLLSAGGELFF
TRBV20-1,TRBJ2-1,CSATRGLDTRNEQFF
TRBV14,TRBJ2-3,CASSQRGAANLLDTQYF
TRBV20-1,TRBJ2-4,CSAREYGAPSDIQYF
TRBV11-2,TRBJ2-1,CASTSAASGSPAYNEQFF
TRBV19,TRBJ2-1,CASSIASGGEQFF
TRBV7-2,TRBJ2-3,CASSLYERDTQYF
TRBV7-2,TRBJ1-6,CASSVDRGRSSGSPLHF
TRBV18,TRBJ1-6,CASSLQGMDSPLHF
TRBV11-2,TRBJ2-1,CASSFRQGIDNEQFF
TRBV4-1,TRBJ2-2,CASSQDRYTGELFF
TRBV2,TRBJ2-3,CASGAGVLADTQYF
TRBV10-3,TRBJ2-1,CAISATAGTSGRASEQFF
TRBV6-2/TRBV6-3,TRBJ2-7,CASSPSWGQVYEQYF
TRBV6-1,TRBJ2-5,CATRQGTSKETQYF
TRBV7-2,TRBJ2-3,CASSLNYLGTQDTQYF
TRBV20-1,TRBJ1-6,CSAPQGAIYNSPLHF
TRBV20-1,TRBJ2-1,CSARQGGWNEQFF
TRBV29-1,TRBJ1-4,CSVAEGSNEKLFF
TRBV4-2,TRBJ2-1,CASSQAAGLLEQFF
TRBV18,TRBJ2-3,CASSVAPTGEITDTQYF
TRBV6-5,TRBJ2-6,CASSSRGVFTGANVLTF
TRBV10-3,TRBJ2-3,CAITLTGGVADTQYF
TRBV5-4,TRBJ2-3,CASSSDTTHTDTQYF
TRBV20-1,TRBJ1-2,CSARDPGGAGNYGYTF
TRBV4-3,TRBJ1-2,CASSHSTDSHGSGYTF
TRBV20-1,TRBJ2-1,CSARPGPSRGANEQFF
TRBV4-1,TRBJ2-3,CASSPKSDTQYF
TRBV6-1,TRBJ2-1,CASIQGLAGLGSSYNEQFF
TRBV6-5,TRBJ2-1,CASSYGGGIEQFF
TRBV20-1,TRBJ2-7,CSASGTTDYEQYF
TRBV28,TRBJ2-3,CASGLGSDTQYF
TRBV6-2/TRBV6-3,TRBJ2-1,CASSRFRGAYNEQFF
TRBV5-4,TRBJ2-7,CASSYPGGSPYEQYF
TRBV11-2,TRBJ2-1,CASSYQVGGGEQFF
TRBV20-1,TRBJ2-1,CSARVRGEQFF
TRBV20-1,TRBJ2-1,CSARGPGQGSRSSYNEQFF
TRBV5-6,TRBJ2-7,CASLRSGTGPYEQYF
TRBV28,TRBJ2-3,CAIRSSTDTQYF
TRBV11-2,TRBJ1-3,CASTLDRAGNTIYF